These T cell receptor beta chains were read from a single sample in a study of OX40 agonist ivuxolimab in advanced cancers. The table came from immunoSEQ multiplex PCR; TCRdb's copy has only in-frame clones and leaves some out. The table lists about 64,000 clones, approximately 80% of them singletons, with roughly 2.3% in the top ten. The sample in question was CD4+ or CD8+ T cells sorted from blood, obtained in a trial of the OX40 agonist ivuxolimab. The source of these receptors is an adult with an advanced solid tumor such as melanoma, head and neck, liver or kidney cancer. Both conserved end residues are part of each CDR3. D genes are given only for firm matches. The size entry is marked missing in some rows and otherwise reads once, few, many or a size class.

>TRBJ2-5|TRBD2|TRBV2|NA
CASSGRTSGTGTQYF
TGTGCCAGCAGTGGACGGACTAGCGGGACGGGGACCCAGTACTTC
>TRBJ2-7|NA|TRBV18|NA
CASSPNDILPSYEQYF
TGTGCCAGCTCACCCAACGACATTCTCCCCTCCTACGAGCAGTACTTC
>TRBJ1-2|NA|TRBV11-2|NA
CASSLDRVQGSSGYTF
TGTGCCAGCAGCTTAGATCGTGTGCAGGGAAGCAGTGGCTACACCTTC
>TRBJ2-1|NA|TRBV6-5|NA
CASSRPGDDGNEQFF
TGTGCCAGCAGTCGTCCGGGGGATGATGGCAATGAGCAGTTCTTC
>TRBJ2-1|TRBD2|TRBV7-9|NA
CASSSFGAGGYNEQFF
TGTGCCAGCAGCTCCTTCGGAGCGGGGGGGTACAATGAGCAGTTCTTC
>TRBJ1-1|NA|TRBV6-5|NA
CASTRGDTEAFF
TGTGCCAGCACGCGAGGAGACACTGAAGCTTTCTTT
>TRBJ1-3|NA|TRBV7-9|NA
CAILRGSGNTIYF
TGTGCCATCCTAAGGGGCTCTGGAAACACCATATATTTT
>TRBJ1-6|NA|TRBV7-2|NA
CASSYQNSPLHF
TGTGCCAGCAGCTACCAGAATTCACCCCTCCACTTT
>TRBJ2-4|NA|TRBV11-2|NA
CASSHSVGGDGNIQYF
TGTGCCAGCAGCCATAGCGTGGGCGGAGATGGAAACATTCAGTACTTC
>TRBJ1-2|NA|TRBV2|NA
CASSSTGYGYTF
TGTGCCAGCAGTTCGACGGGATATGGCTACACCTTC
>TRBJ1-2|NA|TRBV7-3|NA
CASSFNNRRFNYGYTF
TGTGCCAGCAGCTTTAATAACAGGCGCTTCAACTATGGCTACACCTTC
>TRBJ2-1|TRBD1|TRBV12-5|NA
CASGLVILGQGLTYNEQFF
TGTGCTAGTGGTTTGGTTATATTGGGACAGGGTTTAACCTACAATGAGCAGTTCTTC
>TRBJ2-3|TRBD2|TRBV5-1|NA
CASSPGLAGGLTDTQYF
TGCGCCAGCAGCCCCGGACTAGCGGGGGGGCTGACAGATACGCAGTATTTT
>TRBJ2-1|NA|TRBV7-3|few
CASSLVGLGNEQFF
TGTGCCAGCAGCTTAGTTGGTTTGGGCAATGAGCAGTTCTTC
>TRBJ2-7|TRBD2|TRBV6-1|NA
CASSPGLAGLYEQYF
TGTGCCAGCAGCCCCGGACTAGCGGGGCTTTACGAGCAGTACTTC
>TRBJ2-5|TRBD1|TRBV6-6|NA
CASSYTDRVWETQYF
TGTGCCAGCAGTTACACGGACAGGGTTTGGGAGACCCAGTACTTC
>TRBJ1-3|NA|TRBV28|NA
CASSLWWDPSGNTIYF
TGTGCCAGCAGTTTGTGGTGGGACCCCTCTGGAAACACCATATATTTT
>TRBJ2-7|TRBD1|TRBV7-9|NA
CASSSFKAGGFYEQYF
TGTGCCAGCAGCTCCTTTAAAGCAGGGGGTTTCTACGAGCAGTACTTC
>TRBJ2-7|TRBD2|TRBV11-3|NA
CASSLGGTSGSYEQYF
TGTGCCAGCAGCTTAGGAGGGACTAGCGGATCCTACGAGCAGTACTTC
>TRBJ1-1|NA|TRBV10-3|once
CAISAGQYTEAFF
TGTGCCATCAGTGCCGGACAGTACACTGAAGCTTTCTTT
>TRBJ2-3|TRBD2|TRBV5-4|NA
CASSSRAGGPTDTQYF
TGTGCCAGCAGCTCGAGGGCGGGGGGCCCCACAGATACGCAGTATTTT
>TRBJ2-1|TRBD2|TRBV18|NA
CASSPASGSWNEQFF
TGTGCCAGCTCACCAGCTAGCGGGAGCTGGAATGAGCAGTTCTTC
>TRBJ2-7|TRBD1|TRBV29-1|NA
CSVTGTGLYEQYF
TGCAGCGTAACCGGGACAGGACTCTACGAGCAGTACTTC
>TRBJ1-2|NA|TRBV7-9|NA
CASSRTDRFGGYTF
TGTGCCAGCAGTAGGACCGACCGTTTTGGTGGCTACACCTTC
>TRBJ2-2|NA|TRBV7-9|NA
CASAAREFDTGELFF
TGTGCCAGCGCCGCCAGGGAGTTTGACACCGGGGAGCTGTTTTTT
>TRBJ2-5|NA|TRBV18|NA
CASSPIREETQYF
TGTGCCAGCTCACCAATCCGAGAAGAGACCCAGTACTTC
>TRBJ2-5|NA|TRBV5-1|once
CASSRVAAGRETQYF
TGCGCCAGCAGCCGGGTGGCAGCTGGGCGGGAGACCCAGTACTTC
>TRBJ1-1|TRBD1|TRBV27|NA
CASRGDRNTEAFF
TGTGCCAGCAGGGGGGACAGAAACACTGAAGCTTTCTTT
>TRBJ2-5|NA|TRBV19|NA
CASSISGAETQYF
TGTGCCAGTAGTATAAGTGGGGCAGAGACCCAGTACTTC
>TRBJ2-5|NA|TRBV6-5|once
CASSYSITKETQYF
TGTGCCAGCAGTTACTCGATCACAAAAGAGACCCAGTACTTC
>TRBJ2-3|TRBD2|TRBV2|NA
CASSEARRLAGGESTDTQYF
TGTGCCAGCAGTGAAGCGCGAAGGCTAGCGGGGGGGGAAAGCACAGATACGCAGTATTTT
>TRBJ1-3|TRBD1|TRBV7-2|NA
CASSEQGMGNTIYF
TGTGCCAGCAGCGAACAGGGGATGGGAAACACCATATATTTT
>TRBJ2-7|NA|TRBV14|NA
CASSQTLGQTKRSYEQYF
TGTGCCAGCAGCCAAACCCTAGGTCAAACTAAAAGGTCCTACGAGCAGTACTTC
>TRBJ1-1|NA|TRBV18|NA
CASSPLGNGYTEAFF
TGTGCCAGCTCACCGTTGGGAAATGGATATACTGAAGCTTTCTTT
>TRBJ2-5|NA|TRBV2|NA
CASSENGYLETQYF
TGTGCCAGCAGTGAAAACGGTTATTTGGAGACCCAGTACTTC
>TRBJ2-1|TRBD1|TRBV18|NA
CASSPRRTGQISYNEQFF
TGTGCCAGCTCACCACGACGGACAGGGCAAATCTCCTACAATGAGCAGTTCTTC
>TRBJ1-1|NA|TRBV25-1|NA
CASSEYEGGAPEAFF
TGTGCCAGCAGTGAATATGAGGGGGGGGCCCCTGAAGCTTTCTTT
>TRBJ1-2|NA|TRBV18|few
CASSPAGDYGYTF
TGTGCCAGCTCACCAGCAGGGGACTATGGCTACACCTTC
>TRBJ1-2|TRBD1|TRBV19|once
CASSTDRVQVNYGYTF
TGTGCCAGTAGTACGGACAGGGTGCAAGTGAACTATGGCTACACCTTC
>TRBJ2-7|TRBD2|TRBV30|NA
CAWSRGVHEQYF
TGTGCCTGGAGTCGGGGGGTCCACGAGCAGTACTTC
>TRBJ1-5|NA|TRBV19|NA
CASSTQGLRNQPQHF
TGTGCCAGTAGTACCCAGGGTCTTCGCAATCAGCCCCAGCATTTT
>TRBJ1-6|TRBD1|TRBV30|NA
CAWSHRDRDNSPLHF
TGTGCCTGGAGTCATAGGGACAGGGATAATTCACCCCTCCACTTT
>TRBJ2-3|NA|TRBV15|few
CATSREGTDTQYF
TGTGCCACCAGCAGAGAGGGCACAGATACGCAGTATTTT
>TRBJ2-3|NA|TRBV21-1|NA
CASSKAGREPDTQYF
TGTGCCAGCAGCAAAGCGGGCAGGGAGCCAGATACGCAGTATTTT
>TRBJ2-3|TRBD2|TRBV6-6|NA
CASSYKRGDRTDTQYF
TGTGCCAGCAGTTACAAGCGGGGGGATCGGACAGATACGCAGTATTTT
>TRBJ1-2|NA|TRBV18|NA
CASSQGSTYGYTF
TGTGCCAGCTCACAAGGTTCCACTTATGGCTACACCTTC
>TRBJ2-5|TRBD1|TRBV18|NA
CASSMGQQETQYF
TGTGCCAGCTCAATGGGACAGCAAGAGACCCAGTACTTC
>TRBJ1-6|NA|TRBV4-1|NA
CASSQAPKGGNNSPLHF
TGCGCCAGCAGCCAGGCTCCTAAGGGCGGGAATAATTCACCCCTCCACTTT